This is a list of T cell receptor beta chains from one sample in a study of long-term antiretroviral therapy in people with HIV. Some clones are missing from TCRdb's copy, which holds only in-frame ones; the method was immunoSEQ multiplex PCR. Here the sample spans around 20,000 clones, approximately 89% being singletons. Sample: unsorted PBMCs, taken 2.6 years after starting antiretroviral therapy. These receptor sequences come from a woman aged 50 to 60 with HIV. The CDR3 runs from the conserved cysteine through the conserved F or W. The order of the fields is clone size, V gene, J gene, D gene, CDR3 protein, CDR3 DNA. A D gene is named only where the DNA matches it firmly. Some rows mark clone size as missing; the rest say once, few, many or name a class of expanded clone.

abundance: medium-sized
v_gene: TRBV4-3
j_gene: TRBJ2-3
d_gene: TRBD1
CDR3aa: CASSQSGTGVTDTQYF
CDR3nt: TGCGCCAGCAGCCAATCCGGGACAGGGGTCACAGATACGCAGTATTTT

abundance: -
v_gene: TRBV5-4
j_gene: TRBJ1-2
d_gene: -
CDR3aa: CASSLAGSYGYTF
CDR3nt: TGTGCCAGCAGCTTGGCAGGGTCCTATGGCTACACCTTC

abundance: -
v_gene: TRBV4-2
j_gene: TRBJ2-5
d_gene: -
CDR3aa: CASSQTLIAGIETQYF
CDR3nt: TGTGCCAGCAGCCAGACGCTTATCGCAGGGATAGAGACCCAGTACTTC

abundance: -
v_gene: TRBV19
j_gene: TRBJ2-4
d_gene: -
CDR3aa: CASRGDPQGGIQYF
CDR3nt: TGTGCCTCAAGGGGGGACCCACAGGGAGGCATTCAGTACTTC

abundance: -
v_gene: TRBV18
j_gene: TRBJ1-2
d_gene: -
CDR3aa: CASSPAGRENGYTF
CDR3nt: TGTGCCAGCTCACCGGCAGGCCGAGAGAATGGCTACACCTTC

abundance: -
v_gene: TRBV29-1
j_gene: TRBJ1-1
d_gene: -
CDR3aa: CSVEKGWTEAFF
CDR3nt: TGCAGCGTTGAAAAGGGATGGACTGAAGCTTTCTTT

abundance: -
v_gene: TRBV27
j_gene: TRBJ1-2
d_gene: TRBD1
CDR3aa: CASSLSRTGIGYTF
CDR3nt: TGTGCCAGCAGTTTATCCCGGACAGGGATAGGCTACACCTTC

abundance: -
v_gene: TRBV28
j_gene: TRBJ2-1
d_gene: TRBD2
CDR3aa: CASSSGTKNNEQFF
CDR3nt: TGTGCCAGCAGCTCCGGGACTAAAAACAATGAGCAGTTCTTC

abundance: -
v_gene: TRBV5-1
j_gene: TRBJ1-2
d_gene: -
CDR3aa: CASSLAAGAEYGYTF
CDR3nt: TGCGCCAGCAGCTTGGCGGCCGGGGCCGAATATGGCTACACCTTC

abundance: -
v_gene: TRBV11-2
j_gene: TRBJ1-5
d_gene: -
CDR3aa: CASSLQGSQPQHF
CDR3nt: TGTGCCAGCAGCTTACAGGGGAGTCAGCCCCAGCATTTT

abundance: once
v_gene: TRBV7-6
j_gene: TRBJ2-7
d_gene: -
CDR3aa: CASSLGTAEQYF
CDR3nt: TGTGCCAGCAGCTTAGGGACGGCAGAGCAGTACTTC

abundance: -
v_gene: TRBV25-1
j_gene: TRBJ1-4
d_gene: TRBD1
CDR3aa: CASSDRGTVNEKLFF
CDR3nt: TGTGCCAGCAGTGACCGGGGGACAGTTAATGAAAAACTGTTTTTT

abundance: -
v_gene: TRBV18
j_gene: TRBJ2-5
d_gene: -
CDR3aa: CASSREGPFINFRREQYF
CDR3nt: TGTGCCAGCTCACGCGAAGGACCTTTTATAAATTTTCGCAGGGAGCAGTACTTC

abundance: -
v_gene: TRBV7-2
j_gene: TRBJ2-3
d_gene: TRBD2
CDR3aa: CASSSSGRALDTQYF
CDR3nt: TGTGCCAGCAGCTCCAGCGGGAGGGCCTTGGATACGCAGTATTTT

abundance: -
v_gene: TRBV5-5
j_gene: TRBJ2-7
d_gene: -
CDR3aa: CASSEGSQGYEQYF
CDR3nt: TGTGCCAGCAGCGAGGGGTCTCAGGGGTACGAGCAGTACTTC

abundance: few
v_gene: TRBV2
j_gene: TRBJ2-7
d_gene: -
CDR3aa: CASTDRYEQYF
CDR3nt: TGTGCCAGCACCGACAGATACGAGCAGTACTTC

abundance: -
v_gene: TRBV27
j_gene: TRBJ1-2
d_gene: -
CDR3aa: CASSLAQGTYGYTF
CDR3nt: TGTGCCAGCAGTCTGGCCCAGGGGACCTATGGCTACACCTTC

abundance: -
v_gene: TRBV7-2
j_gene: TRBJ1-2
d_gene: TRBD1
CDR3aa: CASSLGPGQGRRYVHSF
CDR3nt: TGTGCCAGCAGCTTAGGGCCGGGACAGGGACGGCGGTACGTCCATTCCTTC

abundance: -
v_gene: TRBV11-1
j_gene: TRBJ2-1
d_gene: TRBD2
CDR3aa: CASSFTSGRLDNEQFF
CDR3nt: TGTGCCAGCAGCTTCACTAGCGGGAGGCTCGACAATGAGCAGTTCTTC

abundance: -
v_gene: TRBV2
j_gene: TRBJ1-1
d_gene: -
CDR3aa: CASKGDTEAFF
CDR3nt: TGTGCCAGCAAGGGGGACACTGAAGCTTTCTTT

abundance: -
v_gene: TRBV6-1
j_gene: TRBJ2-6
d_gene: TRBD2
CDR3aa: CASRTGTTGANVLTF
CDR3nt: TGTGCCAGCAGAACCGGGACTACAGGGGCCAACGTCCTGACTTTC

abundance: -
v_gene: TRBV19
j_gene: TRBJ2-1
d_gene: TRBD2
CDR3aa: CASSSSTLAGSYNEQFF
CDR3nt: TGTGCCAGTAGTTCTTCGACCCTAGCGGGCTCTTACAATGAGCAGTTCTTC

abundance: -
v_gene: TRBV18
j_gene: TRBJ2-3
d_gene: TRBD2
CDR3aa: CASSPGTSDSTDTQYF
CDR3nt: TGTGCCAGCTCACCCGGGACTAGCGACAGCACAGATACGCAGTATTTT